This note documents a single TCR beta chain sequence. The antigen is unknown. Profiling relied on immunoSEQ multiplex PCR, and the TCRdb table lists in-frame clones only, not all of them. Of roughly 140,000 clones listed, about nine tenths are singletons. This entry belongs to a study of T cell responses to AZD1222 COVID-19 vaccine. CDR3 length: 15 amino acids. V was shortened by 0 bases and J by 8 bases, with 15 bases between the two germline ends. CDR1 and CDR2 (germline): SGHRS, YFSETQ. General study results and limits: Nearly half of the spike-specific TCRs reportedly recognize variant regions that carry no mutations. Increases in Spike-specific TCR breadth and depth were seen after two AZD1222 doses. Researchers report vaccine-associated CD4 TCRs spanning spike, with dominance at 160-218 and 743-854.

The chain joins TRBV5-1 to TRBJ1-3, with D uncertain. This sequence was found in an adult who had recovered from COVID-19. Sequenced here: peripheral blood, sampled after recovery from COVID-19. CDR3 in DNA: TGCGCCAGCAGCTTGGATGTAGGGAGTGGGGACACCATATATTTT. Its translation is CASSLDVGSGDTIYF. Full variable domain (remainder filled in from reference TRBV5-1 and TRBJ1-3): KAGVTQTPRYLIKTRGQQVTLSCSPISGHRSVSWYQQTPGQGLQFLFEYFSETQRNKGNFPGRFSGRQFSNSRSEMNVSTLELGDSALYLCASSLDVGSGDTIYFGEGSWLTVV.